What follows are 27 T cell receptor beta chains derived from one specimen sequenced in a study of Graves' ophthalmopathy and Graves' hyperthyroidism (dated by TCRdb to the late 2010s). The instrument given in TCRdb is Illumina HiSeq 2000. For repertoire sequencing, TCR beta CDR3 regions were amplified from RNA transcripts. The first round was an RT-PCR using HTBI primers with the Qiagen OneStep RT-PCR kit, and this first round was followed by a second-round multiplex PCR, then size selection and purification. Clones were called with MiXCR by TCRdb after fastp trimmed the public reads at Q25, and only in-frame beta chains were retained. Entries that share a CDR3 protein sequence are merged under the most common genes and DNA. In all, the sample holds approximately 210,000 distinct CDR3 sequences, and approximately 29% of those were seen once. Around 10% of the sample comes from the top ten. The sequencing input was peripheral blood. All receptors come from a man in his fifties with Graves' ophthalmopathy. Donor details come from another sample of the same person, matched by shared clones.

Many counts were recorded for this clonotype. V is TRBV27 and J is TRBJ2-7; D might be TRBD2 (5 bases). In germline, CDR1 is MNHEY, CDR2 SMNVEV (reference sequence). V was shortened by 3 bases and J by 2 bases, with 14 bases between the two germline ends. The CDR3 loop spans 15 amino acids. The CDR3 bases are TGTGCCAGCAGTTTCCTCGGAGCGGTCGCCTACGAGCAGTACTTC. This encodes CASSFLGAVAYEQYF.

As to this clonotype: One junction end does not reproduce the germline sequence, and a read error may be involved. The DNA of the CDR3 is TGTGCCAGCAGCTGGGGGGGCGGCAGCCTTAGCAATCCGCCCCAGCATTTT. Translating gives CASSWGGGSLSNPPQHF. The chain carries TRBV12-3 or TRBV12-4 and TRBJ1-5, with D possibly matching TRBD1 (6 bases). The CDR3 has 17 amino acids.

The chain recombines TRBV11-2 with TRBJ2-6; D not resolved. Germline assignment: CDR1 SGHAT and CDR2 FQNNGV. Between the trimmed V and J ends, which lost 5 bases and 0 bases, there was a span of 17 bases. The CDR3 contains 18 residues. The DNA of the CDR3 is TGTGCCAGCAGCGCTAGGGCGCCCGCCGGCTCTGGGGCCAACGTCCTGACTTTC. Amino acids: CASSARAPAGSGANVLTF.

This chain connects TRBV6-1 to TRBJ1-1; D is possibly TRBD1 (5 bases). CDR3 length: 15 residues. Germline CDR1 reads MNHNS; CDR2 reads SASEGT. Trimming cost V 6 bases and J 0 bases, with 14 bases left between them. DNA for the CDR3: TGTGCCAGCAGACGCAGACAGTCCATGAACACTGAAGCTTTCTTT. Translation: CASRRRQSMNTEAFF.

This chain uses TRBV9 with TRBJ1-5; D remains unclear. The CDR3 totals 15 residues. Trimming removed 0 bases from V and 2 bases from J, with 9 bases in between. Per germline, CDR1 SGDLS and CDR2 YYNGEE. The CDR3 nucleotides read TGTGCCAGCAGCGTAGGTTGGCAGGGCAATCAGCCCCAGCATTTT. Its translation: CASSVGWQGNQPQHF.

This clonotype was observed at least ten times. The genes are TRBV29-1 and TRBJ1-1; no clear D. CDR1 and CDR2 (germline): SQVTM, ANQGSEA. V lost 3 bases and J 0 bases, leaving 11 bases between the germline ends. This CDR3 has 14 amino acids. Here the CDR3 DNA reads TGCAGCGTTGATTTGGATCTAATGAACACTGAAGCTTTCTTT. It translates to CSVDLDLMNTEAFF.

The rearrangement joins TRBV7-2 to TRBJ2-2; 8 bases match TRBD1. J gave up 7 bases and V 3 bases, and 4 bases lay outside the gene matches. Germline CDR1 SGHTA, CDR2 FQGNSA. The CDR3 is 14 residues long. The CDR3 loop is CASSFQGASGELFF. CDR3 coding DNA: TGTGCCAGCAGCTTCCAGGGGGCAAGCGGGGAGCTGTTTTTT.

This clonotype was seen many times. This sequence joins TRBV19 and TRBJ1-1; TRBD1 might be the D (5 bases). The V gene's germline CDR1 is LNHDA and CDR2 SQIVND (reference sequence). Trimming pared 2 bases from V and 3 bases from J, leaving 7 bases between. The CDR3 is 13 residues long. CDR3 sequence: CASSIRDDTEAFF. In DNA, the CDR3 is TGTGCCAGTAGTATAAGGGACGACACTGAAGCTTTCTTT.

This clonotype was counted many times. V usage is TRBV28 and J usage is TRBJ2-7, with TRBD2 matching 10 bases. V lost 6 bases, J lost 2 bases, and 7 bases stayed unmatched. The CDR3 runs to 15 residues. Germline CDR1 and CDR2: MDHEN and SYDVKM. The CDR3 DNA is TGTGCCAGCAGAAGAAAGCGGGAGGGAACCTACGAGCAGTACTTC. Translating gives CASRRKREGTYEQYF. The full variable domain, rest sourced from reference TRBV28 and TRBJ2-7, is DVKVTQSSRYLVKRTGEKVFLECVQDMDHENMFWYRQDPGLGLRLIYFSYDVKMKEKGDIPEGYSVSREKKERFSLILESASTNQTSMYLCASRRKREGTYEQYFGPGTRLTVT.

This clonotype appeared many times. The chain recombines TRBV11-2 with TRBJ2-6; 8 bases match TRBD1. CDR3 size: 18 residues. Trimming at V came to 4 bases and at J to 3 bases, leaving 11 bases not matched to a gene. Per germline, CDR1 SGHAT and CDR2 FQNNGV. The CDR3 region is CASSSPRTGISGANVLTF. CDR3 DNA sequence: TGTGCCAGCAGCTCCCCGAGGACAGGGATTAGTGGGGCCAACGTCCTGACTTTC. Based on the CDR3 plus reference TRBV11-2 and TRBJ2-6, the full variable domain is EAGVAQSPRYKIIEKRQSVAFWCNPISGHATLYWYQQILGQGPKLLIQFQNNGVVDDSQLPKDRFSAERLKGVDSTLKIQPAKLEDSAVYLCASSSPRTGISGANVLTFGAGSRLTVL.

This clonotype has at least ten counts. The J gene is TRBJ1-2, the V gene TRBV2; D is possibly TRBD1 (6 bases). Per germline, CDR1 SNHLY and CDR2 FYNNEI. The CDR3 has 13 amino acids. V was cut by 2 bases and J by 7 bases, with 11 bases left in between. For the CDR3, the DNA is TGTGCCAGCAGTGAACGGGGGGCATTTGGCTACACCTTC. Amino acid sequence: CASSERGAFGYTF.

In this sample, this clonotype turned up many times. This rearrangement joins TRBV19 to TRBJ1-1; D possibly corresponds to TRBD1 (5 bases). Per the germline V gene, CDR1 is LNHDA and CDR2 is SQIVND (reference sequence). Trimming stripped 7 bases from V and 5 bases from J, with 11 bases between. CDR3 size: 12 residues. The CDR3 region is CASTSGLTEAFF. CDR3 DNA sequence: TGTGCCAGTACCTCAGGGTTGACTGAAGCTTTCTTT.

This clonotype was recorded at least ten times. This chain joins TRBV28 and TRBJ1-6; D ambiguous. CDR3 length equals 15 residues. Looked up from germline, CDR1 is MDHEN and CDR2 is SYDVKM. The V and J ends lost 3 bases and 0 bases respectively, with 6 bases between them. CDR3 in amino acids: CASSFRGSYNSPLHF. DNA for the CDR3: TGTGCCAGCAGTTTTCGCGGCTCCTATAATTCACCCCTCCACTTT.

This clonotype was recorded at least ten times. The CDR3 here is CASSSEKSYEQYF. CDR3 DNA: TGTGCCAGCAGCTCTGAAAAATCCTACGAGCAGTACTTC. This sequence joins TRBV11-1 and TRBJ2-7; D is undetermined. CDR3 length: 13 residues. Looked up from germline, CDR1 is SGHAT and CDR2 is FQDESV (reference sequence). The ends were cut back, 4 bases at V and 1 base at J, with 8 bases in the middle.

This clonotype was detected only a few times. The rearrangement joins TRBV3-1 to TRBJ2-7; 8 nucleotides match TRBD2. V was clipped by 0 bases and J by 4 bases; unmatched bases: 8. Germline loops: CDR1 LGHDT, CDR2 YNNKEL (reference sequence). The CDR3 length is 16 residues. The chain's CDR3 is CASSQDSLAGLYEQYF. Written as DNA, the CDR3 is TGTGCCAGCAGCCAAGATAGCCTAGCGGGCCTATACGAGCAGTACTTC.

This clonotype was observed at least ten times. CDR3 region: CASSPSGPGSGELFF. The DNA of the CDR3 is TGTGCCAGCAGTCCTTCGGGCCCGGGGTCCGGGGAGCTGTTTTTT. V usage is TRBV6-4 and J usage is TRBJ2-2; possible D gene TRBD2, 5 bases. Trimming took off 5 bases at V and 6 bases at J, with 16 bases between the two ends. CDR1 and CDR2 (germline): MRHNA, SNTAGT. The CDR3 consists of 15 residues.

The V call is TRBV24-1, the J call TRBJ2-7, with D possibly TRBD2 on 5 matching bases. The CDR3 runs to 14 residues. Trimming stripped 5 bases from V and 0 bases from J, with 10 bases between. Germline V gene sequence: CDR1 KGHDR, CDR2 SFDVKD. The CDR3 coding sequence is TGTGCCACCAGTGGCCCGGGATCCTCCTACGAGCAGTACTTC. This gives the protein CATSGPGSSYEQYF.

The rearrangement links TRBV12-3 or TRBV12-4 to TRBJ1-1, with D uncertain. Trimming removed 5 bases at V and 5 bases at J, with 12 bases between. The CDR3 consists of 13 residues. In DNA, the CDR3 is TGTGCCAGCAGTCCAGACTTGGGAACTGAAGCTTTCTTT. This encodes CASSPDLGTEAFF.

There are many counts of this clonotype. Just one base apart from a much larger clone, this may be a read error. CDR3 coding DNA: TGTGCTAGTTCCGGACAGGGGGTAGGCTCCTATAATTCACCCCTCCACTTT. It specifies CASSGQGVGSYNSPLHF. This chain joins TRBV12-5 and TRBJ1-6; the match to TRBD1 covers 10 bases. CDR3 size: 17 residues. The germline V gene encodes CDR1 LGHNT and CDR2 FRNRAP. With V trimmed by 8 bases and J by 0 bases, 7 bases remained unmatched. Variable domain in full (rest from reference TRBV12-5 and TRBJ1-6): DARVTQTPRHKVTEMGQEVTMRCQPILGHNTVFWYRQTMMQGLELLAYFRNRAPLDDSGMPKDRFSAEMPDATLATLKIQPSEPRDSAVYFCASSGQGVGSYNSPLHFGNGTRLTVT.

This clonotype was observed at least ten times. This chain links TRBV7-9 with TRBJ2-7; D possibly matches TRBD1 or TRBD2 (5 bases each). V dropped 1 base and J dropped 4 bases, with 14 bases sitting between them. There are 15 residues in the CDR3. The V gene's germline CDR1 is SEHNR and CDR2 FQNEAQ (reference sequence). The CDR3 spells CASSLGDGGAYEQYF. DNA of the CDR3: TGTGCCAGCAGCTTAGGGGACGGAGGCGCATACGAGCAGTACTTC.

Ten or more counts support this clonotype. The rearrangement uses TRBV4-2 and TRBJ1-1; D is undetermined. Trimming removed 0 bases from V and 4 bases from J, with 12 bases in between. CDR1 is LGHNA, CDR2 YNFKEQ, per germline. The CDR3 spans 15 residues. The CDR3 bases are TGTGCCAGCAGCCAAGACGATAGGTCGGGCACTGAAGCTTTCTTT. Translation gives CASSQDDRSGTEAFF.

V usage is TRBV20-1 and J usage is TRBJ1-6; D is undetermined. The CDR3 is 13 amino acids. CDR1 and CDR2 from the germline V gene are DFQATT and SNEGSKA (reference sequence). Trimming left V 7 bases short and J 10 bases short, with 17 bases between. CDR3 sequence (DNA): TGCAGTGGCTTAGTTCCCCTTGAGTCACCCCTCCACTTT. Encoded protein: CSGLVPLESPLHF.

This clonotype showed up many times. The chain joins TRBV7-2 to TRBJ2-7, with D maybe TRBD2 (5 bases). This CDR3 contains 14 residues. Trimming removed 4 bases at V and 2 bases at J, with 12 bases between. Germline values: CDR1 SGHTA, CDR2 FQGNSA. This CDR3 is CASSSRTGTYEQYF. The CDR3 nucleotides read TGTGCCAGCAGCTCCCGGACGGGGACCTACGAGCAGTACTTC. The complete variable domain, with remaining parts taken from reference TRBV7-2 and TRBJ2-7, reads GAGVSQSPSNKVTEKGKDVELRCDPISGHTALYWYRQSLGQGLEFLIYFQGNSAPDKSGLPSDRFSAERTGGSVSTLTIQRTQQEDSAVYLCASSSRTGTYEQYFGPGTRLTVT.

At least ten counts were recorded for this clonotype. The J gene is TRBJ2-2, the V gene TRBV24-1; TRBD1 matches at 12 bases. The length of the CDR3 is 14 residues. Per the germline V gene, CDR1 is KGHDR and CDR2 is SFDVKD. The ends lost 10 bases at V and 6 bases at J; junction bases unmatched: 5. In nucleotides, the CDR3 is TGTGCCACTTGGGACAGGGGGCAGGCCGGGGAGCTGTTTTTT. Amino acids: CATWDRGQAGELFF.

This clonotype appeared many times. The rearrangement joins TRBV27 to TRBJ2-2; the D is unclear. CDR1 is MNHEY and CDR2 is SMNVEV in the germline V gene (reference sequence). The CDR3 length is 17 residues. V lost 2 bases to trimming and J lost 2 bases, with 15 bases between them. The CDR3 region has the DNA TGTGCCAGCAGTTTACACCTCCGGGCAGCAAACACCGGGGAGCTGTTTTTT. It is translated as CASSLHLRAANTGELFF.

The rearrangement joins TRBV12-3 or TRBV12-4 to TRBJ1-2; maybe TRBD1 (6 bases). CDR3 length: 14 amino acids. Trimming removed 7 bases from V and 1 base from J, with 13 bases in between. Written as DNA, the CDR3 is TGTGCCAGCACGCTGACAGGAGTTAACTATGGCTACACCTTC. Encoded protein: CASTLTGVNYGYTF.

This clonotype has at least ten counts. The gene calls are TRBV29-1 and TRBJ2-4; D call uncertain. V was cut by 4 bases and J by 5 bases, with 6 bases left in between. Germline CDR1 SQVTM, CDR2 ANQGSEA. The CDR3 has 11 residues. In DNA, the CDR3 is TGCAGCGTTGGGACGCAAAACATTCAGTACTTC. Protein: CSVGTQNIQYF.